Listed below are T cell receptor beta chains from one sample, sequenced in a study of cytomegalovirus exposure and HLA in healthy donors. The method was immunoSEQ multiplex PCR; TCRdb's version includes in-frame clones alone and lacks a portion of them. The sample has 100,000 to 150,000 clones, about four fifths seen once. Material for sequencing was PBMCs. The receptor source for this set is a young man in good health and CMV-seronegative. Each CDR3 is given with its conserved first and last residue. The D gene is left open where the match is weak. Not all rows give a size; the values are once, few, many and, for expanded clones, a class.

>TRBD1|TRBV2|NA|TRBJ1-5|14
CASSEGQDNQPQHF
TGTGCCAGCAGCGAGGGACAGGACAATCAGCCCCAGCATTTT
>NA|TRBV10-3|NA|TRBJ2-2|12
CAIQQGPGELFF
TGTGCCATCCAACAGGGTCCCGGGGAGCTGTTTTTT
>NA|TRBV7-2|NA|TRBJ1-1|13
CASSGQLNTEAFF
TGTGCCAGCAGCGGACAGTTGAACACTGAAGCTTTCTTT
>NA|TRBV7-9|NA|TRBJ2-5|14
CASSLAGGPETQYF
TGTGCCAGCAGCTTAGCGGGGGGGCCAGAGACCCAGTACTTC
>TRBD2|TRBV6-5|NA|TRBJ2-7|14
CASSYSTSAYEQYF
TGTGCCAGCAGTTACTCGACTAGCGCCTACGAGCAGTACTTC
>TRBD1|TRBV9|NA|TRBJ2-3|14
CASSVAGGPDTQYF
TGTGCCAGCAGCGTGGCAGGGGGCCCAGATACGCAGTATTTT
>TRBD2|TRBV14|NA|TRBJ2-1|15
CASSQPGGPLNEQFF
TGTGCCAGCAGCCAACCGGGGGGGCCTTTAAATGAGCAGTTCTTC
>TRBD1|TRBV5-1|NA|TRBJ1-1|15
CASSTEQGAHTEAFF
TGCGCCAGCAGCACCGAACAGGGGGCGCACACTGAAGCTTTCTTT
>TRBD2|TRBV4-1|NA|TRBJ2-5|13
CASSQGEGETQYF
TGCGCCAGCAGCCAGGGGGAGGGAGAGACCCAGTACTTC
>TRBD1|TRBV29-1|NA|TRBJ2-7|13
CSVTGTGPYEQYF
TGCAGCGTCACCGGGACAGGGCCTTACGAGCAGTACTTC
>TRBD2|TRBV29-1|NA|TRBJ2-3|14
CSGVPSGYTDTQYF
TGCAGCGGGGTGCCTAGCGGATACACAGATACGCAGTATTTT
>TRBD1|TRBV2|NA|TRBJ1-6|14
CASSGDRGNSPLHF
TGTGCCAGCAGTGGTGACAGGGGTAACTCCCCCCTCCACTTT
>NA|TRBV7-2|NA|TRBJ2-2|16
CASSSYRQANTGELFF
TGTGCCAGCAGCTCTTACAGGCAGGCGAACACCGGGGAGCTGTTTTTT
>NA|TRBV28|once|TRBJ1-3|13
CASSFPKPNTIYF
TGTGCCAGCAGTTTCCCCAAGCCCAACACCATATATTTT
>TRBD1|TRBV2|once|TRBJ1-6|13
CASRAGGNSPLHF
TGTGCCAGCAGAGCAGGGGGCAATTCACCCCTCCACTTT